The source of this T cell receptor (beta chain) is a study of blood T cell repertoires in COVID-19. Whole-study context: COVID-19 samples, acute and convalescent, were from the United States, Italy and Spain.

Germline CDR1 SGHDT, CDR2 YYEEEE. CDR3 length equals 14 residues. Trimming shortened V by 2 bases and J by 2 bases, and 10 bases separated the two germline ends. Produced via immunoSEQ multiplex PCR; TCRdb's table is partial and in-frame only. The data contain under 250,000 clones, more than 75% of them singletons. The sample taken for sequencing was peripheral blood. The chain recombines TRBV5-6 with TRBJ1-2; tentative D call: TRBD1 (6 bases). The sequence was collected from a woman aged 40 to 55 with COVID-19, enrolled during active disease. CDR3 protein: CASSFGQQNYGYTF. CDR3 DNA sequence: TGTGCCAGCAGCTTCGGACAGCAAAACTATGGCTACACCTTC.